A single sample is the source of the 27 T cell receptor beta chains below, sequenced in a study of T cell responses to AZD1222 COVID-19 vaccine (dated by TCRdb to the early 2020s). The sample's time point, from its label and the paper: baseline before first vaccination. Receptors were amplified or captured by the immunoSEQ multiplex PCR assay. TCRdb provides this immuneACCESS table in a form limited to in-frame rearrangements. Some clones are lacking; in checked studies, under half of them reflect an unresolved V gene, and why the rest are absent is not known. For this sample the table gives about 160,000 clones, of which just over 90% were detected only once. The ten largest account for approximately 1.6% of the sample. Source: peripheral blood, taken on day 0 of AZD1222 vaccination. Receptors originate from an adult in good health.

The chain combines TRBV18 with TRBJ1-3; D is perhaps TRBD1 (5 bases). The CDR3 spans 14 residues. Deletions cut 4 bases from V and 0 bases from J, with 7 bases between. CDR1 and CDR2 (germline): KGHSH, LQKENI. CDR3 coding DNA: TGTGCCAGCTCACAGGGGAGCTCTGGAAACACCATATATTTT. This codes for CASSQGSSGNTIYF. Looking up the rest from reference TRBV18 and TRBJ1-3 gives the full variable domain: NAGVMQNPRHLVRRRGQEARLRCSPMKGHSHVYWYRQLPEEGLKFMVYLQKENIIDESGMPKERFSAEFPKEGPSILRIQQVVRGDSAAYFCASSQGSSGNTIYFGEGSWLTVV.

The J gene is TRBJ1-1, the V gene TRBV7-3; D is perhaps TRBD1 (5 bases). This CDR3 region has 15 residues. The germline V and J ends were trimmed by 5 bases and 7 bases, with 20 bases remaining between them. Per germline, CDR1 SGHTA and CDR2 FQGTGA. CDR3 sequence reads: CASSPFPTAGGEAFF. CDR3 bases: TGTGCCAGCAGCCCCTTCCCGACAGCCGGAGGTGAAGCTTTCTTT.

This clone appeared a single time. The chain is built from TRBV28 and TRBJ1-4; TRBD1 agrees at 7 bases. This CDR3 contains 14 residues. The junction had 7 bases not matched to a gene; V was cut back by 8 bases and J by 4 bases. From germline, CDR1 is MDHEN and CDR2 SYDVKM. This chain's CDR3 is CASGDRAHNEKLFF. The CDR3 DNA sequence: TGTGCCAGCGGTGACAGGGCCCATAATGAAAAACTGTTTTTT. Full variable domain (rest looked up from reference TRBV28 and TRBJ1-4): DVKVTQSSRYLVKRTGEKVFLECVQDMDHENMFWYRQDPGLGLRLIYFSYDVKMKEKGDIPEGYSVSREKKERFSLILESASTNQTSMYLCASGDRAHNEKLFFGSGTQLSVL.

Details on this clone: At the DNA level, this CDR3 is encoded by other sequences in the same sample as well. The genes are TRBV5-5 and TRBJ1-2; D remains ambiguous. This CDR3 comprises 13 residues. CDR1 is SGHKS and CDR2 is YYEKEE in the germline V gene (reference sequence). V lost 0 bases, J lost 3 bases, and 6 bases lay in between. CDR3 in DNA: TGTGCCAGCAGCTTGGAAGGAGACTATGGCTACACCTTC. It is translated as CASSLEGDYGYTF.

This clone was counted once. The chain recombines TRBV9 with TRBJ2-2, with 10 nucleotides matching TRBD1. Germline CDR1 SGDLS, CDR2 YYNGEE. This CDR3 has 18 residues. Germline trimming cut 3 bases from V and 6 bases from J; bases unmatched to any gene: 14. CDR3 protein: CASSARLGDRGRPGELFF. CDR3 DNA: TGTGCCAGCAGCGCCCGGTTGGGGGACAGGGGTCGTCCCGGGGAGCTGTTTTTT.

The genes are TRBV30 and TRBJ1-5; D is undetermined. The germline V and J ends were trimmed by 6 bases and 0 bases, with 21 bases remaining between them. This CDR3 has 17 amino acids. CDR1 is GTSNPN, CDR2 SVGIG, per germline (reference sequence). CDR3 residues: CACQPLTNLFSNQPQHF. In DNA form, the CDR3 reads TGTGCCTGTCAACCCCTTACGAATTTGTTTAGCAATCAGCCCCAGCATTTT.

The rearrangement links TRBV28 to TRBJ2-6, with TRBD1 matching over 9 bases. Germline CDR1 and CDR2: MDHEN and SYDVKM. The CDR3 is 18 amino acids. Trimming removed 6 bases from V and 0 bases from J; junction bases left unmatched: 9. The CDR3 DNA is TGTGCCAGCAGCAATCCCGGGACAGGGCGCTCTGGGGCCAACGTCCTGACTTTC. It yields the protein CASSNPGTGRSGANVLTF.

V gene TRBV4-1 combines with J gene TRBJ1-1; D is undetermined. The V gene lost 0 bases and the J gene lost 0 bases, with 8 bases spanning the gap. The CDR3 extends over 15 amino acids. Germline values: CDR1 MGHRA, CDR2 YSYEKL. CDR3: CASSQDPTMNTEAFF. DNA for the CDR3: TGCGCCAGCAGCCAAGATCCCACTATGAACACTGAAGCTTTCTTT.

V gene TRBV18 combines with J gene TRBJ1-1; no clear D. The CDR3 runs 15 residues. Germline V gene lookup returns CDR1 KGHSH and CDR2 LQKENI. V lost 6 bases, J lost 2 bases, and 16 bases lay in between. CDR3 coding DNA: TGTGCCAGCTCCCAACTAGCCACCCTCAACACTGAAGCTTTCTTT. It specifies CASSQLATLNTEAFF.

The rearrangement uses TRBV28 and TRBJ2-5; TRBD1 agrees at 7 bases. J gave up 1 base and V 3 bases, and 8 bases lay outside the gene matches. Germline values: CDR1 MDHEN, CDR2 SYDVKM. CDR3 length: 16 residues. The CDR3 loop reads CASSFHRGAPQETQYF. The DNA for the CDR3 is TGTGCCAGCAGTTTTCACAGGGGCGCTCCCCAAGAGACCCAGTACTTC.

This clone came up once. J is TRBJ1-6 and V is TRBV7-2; 9 positions agree with TRBD1. This CDR3 is 16 amino acids long. After removal of 2 bases from V and 9 bases from J, the junction contained 8 bases not matched to a gene. Germline CDR1 is SGHTA and CDR2 is FQGNSA. The CDR3 loop is CASSLTGTGLGSPLHF. CDR3 coding DNA: TGTGCCAGCAGCTTAACCGGGACAGGGTTGGGTTCACCCCTCCACTTT.

The chain carries TRBV5-1 and TRBJ2-2, with 10 positions matching TRBD2. Germline assignment: CDR1 SGHRS and CDR2 YFSETQ. J lost 2 bases, V lost 1 base, and 8 bases had no gene match. There are 18 residues in the CDR3. CDR3 bases: TGCGCCAGCAGCTTGTGGTCTAGCGGGGGACTAAACACCGGGGAGCTGTTTTTT. Translating gives CASSLWSSGGLNTGELFF.

V gene TRBV24-1 combines with J gene TRBJ1-4; 8 positions agree with TRBD1. The CDR3 sequence is 13 residues long. Germline values: CDR1 KGHDR, CDR2 SFDVKD. J was trimmed by 8 bases and V by 2 bases; bases with no gene match: 0. The CDR3: CATSDYRGEKLFF. CDR3 nucleotides: TGTGCCACCAGTGATTACAGGGGGGAAAAACTGTTTTTT.

The DNA for the CDR3 is TGTGCCAGCAGCCTAGCCCTTCGGGGCTACACCTTC. This sequence encodes CASSLALRGYTF. The rearrangement links TRBV14 to TRBJ1-2; D not resolved. From germline, CDR1 is SGHDN and CDR2 FVKESK. The length of the CDR3 is 12 residues. V was clipped by 4 bases and J by 8 bases, with 11 bases between them.

The chain is built from TRBV28 and TRBJ2-3; D remains ambiguous. The CDR3 totals 16 residues. Germline CDR1 reads MDHEN; CDR2 reads SYDVKM. V lost 5 bases to trimming and J lost 0 bases, with 15 bases between them. The CDR3 here is CASSTPAAPSTDTQYF. The DNA of the CDR3 is TGTGCCAGCAGTACCCCCGCGGCACCTAGCACAGATACGCAGTATTTT.

This clone was picked up one time. The chain recombines TRBV27 with TRBJ1-6; 7 nucleotides agree with TRBD1. V dropped 4 bases and J dropped 3; count of bases not matched to a gene: 9. Germline CDR1 and CDR2: MNHEY and SMNVEV (reference sequence). This CDR3 region has 17 residues. The CDR3 DNA reads as TGTGCCAGCAGTTCAGTACAACAGGGGATCTATAATTCACCCCTCCACTTT. It codes for CASSSVQQGIYNSPLHF.

The CDR3 nucleotides read TGTGCCAGCAGCTCAACGACAGTCTCTGGAAACACCATATATTTT. Translating it yields CASSSTTVSGNTIYF. The chain uses TRBV7-9 and TRBJ1-3, with D tentatively TRBD1 (5 bases). Trimming took off 4 bases at V and 0 bases at J, with 10 bases between the two ends. The CDR3 is 15 amino acids. Germline CDR1 is SEHNR and CDR2 is FQNEAQ (reference sequence). The variable domain in full, completed from reference TRBV7-9 and TRBJ1-3, reads DTGVSQNPRHKITKRGQNVTFRCDPISEHNRLYWYRQTLGQGPEFLTYFQNEAQLEKSRLLSDRFSAERPKGSFSTLEIQRTEQGDSAMYLCASSSTTVSGNTIYFGEGSWLTVV.

The chain combines TRBV10-1 with TRBJ2-1; 8 nucleotides align to TRBD2. The V gene end was trimmed by 2 bases and the J gene end by 0 bases; junction bases not matched to a gene: 6. This CDR3 spans 17 amino acids. Germline loops: CDR1 WNHNN, CDR2 SYGVQD (reference sequence). The CDR3 DNA reads as TGCGCCAGCAGTGAGGATGCGGGGGGACCCTCCTACAATGAGCAGTTCTTC. It is translated as CASSEDAGGPSYNEQFF.

The rearrangement links TRBV5-5 to TRBJ2-2; D is uncertain. Germline V gene lookup returns CDR1 SGHKS and CDR2 YYEKEE (reference sequence). CDR3 length: 15 amino acids. Trimming left V 3 bases short and J 5 bases short, with 14 bases between. CDR3 region: CASSWKDGSTGELFF. The DNA for the CDR3 is TGTGCCAGCAGCTGGAAGGACGGTAGTACCGGGGAGCTGTTTTTT.

CDR3 amino acids: CASSPLDGFMNTEAFF. For the CDR3, the DNA is TGTGCCAGCAGCCCCCTGGATGGTTTCATGAACACTGAAGCTTTCTTT. The rearrangement uses TRBV9 and TRBJ1-1; D not resolved. Trimming removed 4 bases from V and 0 bases from J, with 16 bases in between. Germline V CDR1 and CDR2: SGDLS, YYNGEE. This CDR3 is 16 amino acids long. The entire variable domain, with the rest obtained from reference TRBV9 and TRBJ1-1, is as follows: DSGVTQTPKHLITATGQRVTLRCSPRSGDLSVYWYQQSLDQGLQFLIQYYNGEERAKGNILERFSAQQFPDLHSELNLSSLELGDSALYFCASSPLDGFMNTEAFFGQGTRLTVV.

CDR3 region: CASSQVGIPGNTIYF. For the CDR3, the DNA is TGTGCCAGCAGCCAAGTGGGAATTCCTGGAAACACCATATATTTT. V is TRBV3-1 (or the pseudogene TRBV3-2) and J is TRBJ1-3; D uncertain. Germline V gene lookup returns CDR1 LGHDT and CDR2 YNNKEL (reference sequence). The CDR3 has 15 residues. V was cut by 1 base and J by 2 bases, with 9 bases left in between.

The chain joins TRBV28 to TRBJ1-2; 8 bases match TRBD1. The CDR3 contains 14 residues. After removal of 4 bases from V and 6 bases from J, the junction contained 7 bases not matched to a gene. Germline CDR1 reads MDHEN; CDR2 reads SYDVKM. CDR3 sequence (DNA): TGTGCCAGCAGTTCGGACAGGGTGGGCAATGGCTACACCTTC. Amino acid sequence: CASSSDRVGNGYTF.

This sequence joins TRBV28 and TRBJ2-7; 7 bases fit TRBD2. Germline V gene lookup returns CDR1 MDHEN and CDR2 SYDVKM. Trimming cost V 5 bases and J 3 bases; bases outside gene matches: 10. The CDR3 loop spans 15 amino acids. CDR3 sequence reads: CASSPRGRQFYEQYF. CDR3 nucleotide sequence: TGTGCCAGCAGTCCCCGCGGGAGACAGTTCTACGAGCAGTACTTC. Full variable domain (outside the CDR3, taken from reference TRBV28 and TRBJ2-7): DVKVTQSSRYLVKRTGEKVFLECVQDMDHENMFWYRQDPGLGLRLIYFSYDVKMKEKGDIPEGYSVSREKKERFSLILESASTNQTSMYLCASSPRGRQFYEQYFGPGTRLTVT.

The chain combines TRBV6-5 with TRBJ1-1; D is possibly TRBD1 (6 bases). This CDR3 contains 16 residues. The germline V gene has CDR1 MNHEY and CDR2 SVGAGI. Trimming pared 0 bases from V and 0 bases from J, leaving 11 bases between. This CDR3 reads CASSYSRGALNTEAFF. In DNA, the CDR3 is TGTGCCAGCAGTTACTCTCGGGGGGCTCTGAACACTGAAGCTTTCTTT.

The V and J genes are TRBV18 and TRBJ1-4; tentatively, D is TRBD1 (5 bases). V dropped 6 bases and J dropped 7 bases, with 12 bases sitting between them. Germline V gives CDR1 KGHSH, CDR2 LQKENI. The CDR3 loop spans 13 amino acids. The DNA of the CDR3 is TGTGCCAGCTCTCAGGGAAGGGGTGAAAAACTGTTTTTT. This sequence encodes CASSQGRGEKLFF.

The rearrangement joins TRBV11-3 to TRBJ2-7; D is uncertain. Germline CDR1 SGHNT, CDR2 YENEEA. The CDR3 covers 12 residues. The ends were cut back, 7 bases at V and 4 bases at J, with 11 bases in the middle. The chain's CDR3 is CASKGNIYEQYF. CDR3 DNA: TGTGCCAGCAAGGGCAATATTTACGAGCAGTACTTC. The variable domain in full, with the rest retrieved from reference TRBV11-3 and TRBJ2-7, is EAGVVQSPRYKIIEKKQPVAFWCNPISGHNTLYWYLQNLGQGPELLIRYENEEAVDDSQLPKDRFSAERLKGVDSTLKIQPAELGDSAVYLCASKGNIYEQYFGPGTRLTVT.

This rearrangement joins TRBV7-6 to TRBJ1-1; D gene ambiguous. V was shortened by 4 bases and J by 4 bases, with 13 bases between the two germline ends. Germline V gene sequence: CDR1 SGHVS, CDR2 FNYEAQ. The CDR3 consists of 14 residues. This CDR3 is CASSSPTGFTEAFF. The CDR3 DNA reads TGTGCCAGCAGCTCGCCGACGGGGTTCACTGAAGCTTTCTTT. The full variable domain, in which reference TRBV7-6 and TRBJ1-1 provide the parts outside the CDR3, is GAGVSQSPRYKVTKRGQDVALRCDPISGHVSLYWYRQALGQGPEFLTYFNYEAQQDKSGLPNDRFSAERPEGSISTLTIQRTEQRDSAMYRCASSSPTGFTEAFFGQGTRLTVV.